A selection of T cell receptor beta chains follows, all from one sample in a study of T-cell memory formation after mild COVID-19. Each CDR3 protein gets one entry after TCRdb re-called the 5' RACE reads with MiXCR. Found here are around 440,000 distinct CDR3 sequences, about 20% of them singletons; the top ten hold about 12%. The sequenced material came from PBMCs or a T cell subset sorted from them (not recorded which). The receptor source for this set is an adult woman who had mild COVID-19 (a few samples of this study predate the infection). Cell type and time point are not known. The CDR3 runs from the conserved cysteine through the conserved F or W. D genes are given only for firm matches. Expanded clones get a size class; other rows say once, few or many, or leave the size out.

cdr3_nt cdr3_aa clone_size j_call v_call d_call
TGTGCCACCTCCATGGGGGTGGGCAGGGGGCAGGTCAATGAGCAGTTCTTC CATSMGVGRGQVNEQFF - TRBJ2-1 TRBV10-3 TRBD1
TGCACCAGCAGCCACTGGACAGTGATCAATAATTCACCCCTCCACTTT CTSSHWTVINNSPLHF few TRBJ1-6 TRBV1 -
TGTGCCAGTAGTATGGACGTCTACAATGAGCAGTTCTTC CASSMDVYNEQFF few TRBJ2-1 TRBV19 -
TGCGCCAGCAGCTTAGGGGGCCCGCGAGATACGCAGTATTTT CASSLGGPRDTQYF few TRBJ2-3 TRBV5-1 TRBD1
TGTGCCAGCATCCGGACAGGGCAGCAGGATACGCAGTATTTT CASIRTGQQDTQYF many TRBJ2-3 TRBV2 TRBD1
TGCAGCGTAGCAATTACAGGGACTAATCAGCCCCAGCATTTT CSVAITGTNQPQHF - TRBJ1-5 TRBV29-1 -
TGCGCCAGCAGCTTGGGGCCGGGCGAAGCTTTCTTT CASSLGPGEAFF many TRBJ1-1 TRBV5-1 -
TGTGCCAGCAGTATATCTGGGCGCAATGAGCAGTTCTTC CASSISGRNEQFF few TRBJ2-1 TRBV12-3/TRBV12-4 -
TGTGCCAGCAGTGAATTTGAGGGTCTTGTCGGACCCCTCCACTTT CASSEFEGLVGPLHF few TRBJ1-6 TRBV25-1 -
TGTGCCAGCAATTTCAGAGGGAGTGCGGGGCGCGCCTACAATGAGCAGTTCTTC CASNFRGSAGRAYNEQFF few TRBJ2-1 TRBV7-9 -
TGTGCCAGCAGCCTAGGAAGCATTAACCGGAGAATGGAGACCCAGTACTTC CASSLGSINRRMETQYF - TRBJ2-5 TRBV7-8 -
TGTGCCAGCAGCTTAGGGGTTGGTCCGGATGAAAAACTGTTTTTT CASSLGVGPDEKLFF - TRBJ1-4 TRBV7-8 -
TGTGCCAGCAGTTACTGGGGACAGGGCGACTACACCTTC CASSYWGQGDYTF few TRBJ1-2 TRBV6-5 TRBD1
TGCGCCAGCAGCCAGCCCCGGGACAGGGGGCACGAGCAGTACTTC CASSQPRDRGHEQYF - TRBJ2-7 TRBV4-1 TRBD1
TGCAGTGCAGTCAGGCTGAACACTGAAGCTTTCTTT CSAVRLNTEAFF - TRBJ1-1 TRBV20-1 -
TGCGCCAGCAGCCAAGATAGATCGGGGACACAAGGCTACACCTTC CASSQDRSGTQGYTF - TRBJ1-2 TRBV4-3 -
TGTGCCAGCAGCCAACACGGGACAGCAAATTCACCCCTCCACTTT CASSQHGTANSPLHF few TRBJ1-6 TRBV3-1 TRBD1
TGTGCCAGCATTCGCCCGGGAGAAGGGGCTGAAGCTTTCTTT CASIRPGEGAEAFF few TRBJ1-1 TRBV12-3/TRBV12-4 -
TGTGCCAGCAGCTGGGGGGGACTAGCGGGAATACAAGAGACCCAGTACTTC CASSWGGLAGIQETQYF many TRBJ2-5 TRBV7-2 TRBD2
TGCAGCGTTGTTTCCGCGGGAGTCCCCTTTTCCTACGAGCAGTACTTC CSVVSAGVPFSYEQYF few TRBJ2-7 TRBV29-1 TRBD2
TGTGCCAGCAGTCCACACGCCGGGCATGAGCAGTTCTTC CASSPHAGHEQFF - TRBJ2-1 TRBV12-3/TRBV12-4 -
TGCAGCGTTGAGGCCTCCGGGGAGTACGAGCAGTACTTC CSVEASGEYEQYF once TRBJ2-7 TRBV29-1 -